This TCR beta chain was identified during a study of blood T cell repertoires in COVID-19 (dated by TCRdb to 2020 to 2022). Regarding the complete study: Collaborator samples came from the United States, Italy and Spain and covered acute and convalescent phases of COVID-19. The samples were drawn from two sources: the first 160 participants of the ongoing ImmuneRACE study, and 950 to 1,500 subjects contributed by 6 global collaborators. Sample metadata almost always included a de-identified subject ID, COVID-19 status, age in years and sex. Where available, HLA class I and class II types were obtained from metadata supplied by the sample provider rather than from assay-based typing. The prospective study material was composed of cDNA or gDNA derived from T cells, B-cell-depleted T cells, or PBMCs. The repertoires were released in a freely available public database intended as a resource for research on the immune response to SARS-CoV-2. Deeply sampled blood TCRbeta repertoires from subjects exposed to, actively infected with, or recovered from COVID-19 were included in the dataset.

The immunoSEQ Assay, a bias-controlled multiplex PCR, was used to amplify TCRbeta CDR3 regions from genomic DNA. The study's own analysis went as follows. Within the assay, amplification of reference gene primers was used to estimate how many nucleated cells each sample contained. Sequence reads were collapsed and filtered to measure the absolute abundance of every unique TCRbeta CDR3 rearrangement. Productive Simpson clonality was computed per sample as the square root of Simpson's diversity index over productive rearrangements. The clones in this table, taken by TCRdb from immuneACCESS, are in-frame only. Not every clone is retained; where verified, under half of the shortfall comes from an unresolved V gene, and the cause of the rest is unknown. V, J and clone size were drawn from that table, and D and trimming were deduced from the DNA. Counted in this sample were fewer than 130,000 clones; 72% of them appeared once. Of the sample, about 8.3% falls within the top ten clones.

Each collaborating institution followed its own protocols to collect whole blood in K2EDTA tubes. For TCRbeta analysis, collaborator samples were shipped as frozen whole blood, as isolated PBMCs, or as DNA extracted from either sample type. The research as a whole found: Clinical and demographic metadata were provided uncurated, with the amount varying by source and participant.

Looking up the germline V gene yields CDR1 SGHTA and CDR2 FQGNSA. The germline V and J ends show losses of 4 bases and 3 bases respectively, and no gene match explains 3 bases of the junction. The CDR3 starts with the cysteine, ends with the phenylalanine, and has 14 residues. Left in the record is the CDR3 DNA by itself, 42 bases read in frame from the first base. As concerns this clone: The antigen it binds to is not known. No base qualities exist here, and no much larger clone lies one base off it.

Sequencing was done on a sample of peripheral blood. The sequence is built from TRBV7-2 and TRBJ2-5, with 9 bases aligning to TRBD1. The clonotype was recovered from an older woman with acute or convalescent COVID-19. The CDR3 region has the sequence CASSYRQGEETQYF. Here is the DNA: TGTGCCAGCAGCTATCGACAGGGGGAAGAGACCCAGTACTTC.